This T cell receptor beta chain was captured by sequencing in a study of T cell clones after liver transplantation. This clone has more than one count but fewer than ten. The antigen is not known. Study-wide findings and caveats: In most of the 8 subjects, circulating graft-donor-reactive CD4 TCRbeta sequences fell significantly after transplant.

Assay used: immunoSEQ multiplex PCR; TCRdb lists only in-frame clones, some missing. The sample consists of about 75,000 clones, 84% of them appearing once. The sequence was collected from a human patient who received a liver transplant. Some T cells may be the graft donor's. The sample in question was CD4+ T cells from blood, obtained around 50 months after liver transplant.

Written as DNA, the CDR3 is TGTGCCAGCAGCCCGGGCGGCTACACCTTC. Its protein is CASSPGGYTF. The chain joins TRBV2 to TRBJ1-2; D remains ambiguous. Germline lookup yields CDR1 SNHLY and CDR2 FYNNEI. The V gene lost 6 bases and the J gene lost 8 bases, with 7 bases spanning the gap. This CDR3 has 10 residues.